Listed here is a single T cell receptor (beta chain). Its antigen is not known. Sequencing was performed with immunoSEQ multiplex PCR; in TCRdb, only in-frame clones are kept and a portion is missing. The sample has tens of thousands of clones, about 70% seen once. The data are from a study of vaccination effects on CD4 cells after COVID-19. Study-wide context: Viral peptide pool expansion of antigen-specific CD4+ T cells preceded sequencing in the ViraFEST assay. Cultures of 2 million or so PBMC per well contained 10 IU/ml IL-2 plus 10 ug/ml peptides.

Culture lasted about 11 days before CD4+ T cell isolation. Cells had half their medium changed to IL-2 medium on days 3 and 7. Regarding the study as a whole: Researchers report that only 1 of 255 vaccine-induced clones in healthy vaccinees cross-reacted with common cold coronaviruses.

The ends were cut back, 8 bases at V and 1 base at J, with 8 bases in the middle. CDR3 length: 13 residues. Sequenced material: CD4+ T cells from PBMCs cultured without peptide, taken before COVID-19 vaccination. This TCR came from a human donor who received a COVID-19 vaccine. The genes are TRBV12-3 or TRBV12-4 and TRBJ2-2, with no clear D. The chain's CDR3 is CASCPENTGELFF. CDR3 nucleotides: TGTGCCAGCTGCCCAGAGAACACCGGGGAGCTGTTTTTT.